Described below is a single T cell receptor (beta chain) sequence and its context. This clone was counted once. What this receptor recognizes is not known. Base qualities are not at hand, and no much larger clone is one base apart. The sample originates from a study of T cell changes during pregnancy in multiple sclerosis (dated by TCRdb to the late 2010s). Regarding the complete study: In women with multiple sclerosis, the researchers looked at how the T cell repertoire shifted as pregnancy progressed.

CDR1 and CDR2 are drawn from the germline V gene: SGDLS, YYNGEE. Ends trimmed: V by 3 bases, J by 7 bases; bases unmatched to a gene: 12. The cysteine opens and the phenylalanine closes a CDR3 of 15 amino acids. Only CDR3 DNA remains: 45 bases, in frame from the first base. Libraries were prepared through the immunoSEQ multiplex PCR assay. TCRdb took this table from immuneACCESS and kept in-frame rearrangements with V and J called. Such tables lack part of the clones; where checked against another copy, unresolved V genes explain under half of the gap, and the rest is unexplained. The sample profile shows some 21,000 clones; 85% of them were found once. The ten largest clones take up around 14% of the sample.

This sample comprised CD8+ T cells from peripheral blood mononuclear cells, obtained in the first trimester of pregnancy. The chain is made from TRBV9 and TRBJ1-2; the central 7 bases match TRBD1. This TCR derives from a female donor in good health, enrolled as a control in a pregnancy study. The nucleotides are TGTGCCAGCAGCGCAGAAAGAGGGGGCGCAGGTGGCTACACCTTC. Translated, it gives CASSAERGGAGGYTF.